A single sample gave rise to the 32 T cell receptor beta chains below, sequenced in a study of cytomegalovirus exposure and HLA in healthy donors. The study ran its PCR with 60 Vbeta and 13 Jbeta primers. Profiling relied on immunoSEQ multiplex PCR, and the TCRdb table lists in-frame clones only, not all of them. The data contain 200,000 to 250,000 clones, about four fifths of them seen just once; the ten biggest clones take up about a tenth. Sequencing was performed on PBMCs. The receptors were gathered from a woman aged 45-65 years in good health and CMV-seropositive.

This chain uses TRBV2 with TRBJ2-5; D unclear. Looked up from germline, CDR1 is SNHLY and CDR2 is FYNNEI. The V end was cut by 4 bases, the J end by 4 bases, with 7 bases between. The CDR3 contains 12 residues. CDR3 in DNA: TGTGCCAGCAGTGGGCAGTTAGAGACCCAGTACTTC. Translating gives CASSGQLETQYF.

The sample holds a few counts of this clone. The rearrangement joins TRBV4-1 to TRBJ2-7; 13 positions match TRBD2. In germline, CDR1 is MGHRA, CDR2 YSYEKL. This CDR3 is built from 16 residues. V gave up 5 bases and J gave up 7 bases; unmatched junction bases: 11. The CDR3 bases are TGCGCCAGCAGCTCGCTAACTAGCGGGGGGGCCCAAGAGCAGTACTTC. Amino acid sequence: CASSSLTSGGAQEQYF.

J is TRBJ2-3 and V is TRBV13; perhaps TRBD1 as D (5 bases). This CDR3 contains 16 residues. The germline CDR1 and CDR2 sequences are PRHDT and FYEKMQ (reference sequence). Trimming pared 5 bases from V and 0 bases from J, leaving 15 bases between. In DNA, the CDR3 is TGTGCCAGCAGCGCGTGGGGCGGAGCTAGCACAGATACGCAGTATTTT. This translates into CASSAWGGASTDTQYF.

The chain has TRBV7-6 and TRBJ2-5; no definite D call. The CDR3 is 12 residues long. Looked up from germline, CDR1 is SGHVS and CDR2 is FNYEAQ. The V gene lost 2 bases and the J gene lost 5 bases, with 6 bases spanning the gap. The CDR3 spells CASSLFVETQYF. The CDR3 region has the DNA TGTGCCAGCAGCTTATTCGTGGAGACCCAGTACTTC. The whole variable domain, remainder taken from reference TRBV7-6 and TRBJ2-5, is GAGVSQSPRYKVTKRGQDVALRCDPISGHVSLYWYRQALGQGPEFLTYFNYEAQQDKSGLPNDRFSAERPEGSISTLTIQRTEQRDSAMYRCASSLFVETQYFGPGTRLLVL.

The rearrangement uses TRBV28 and TRBJ1-2, with D unresolved. The length of the CDR3 is 17 residues. The V end was cut by 1 base, the J end by 3 bases, with 18 bases between. Germline CDR1 reads MDHEN; CDR2 reads SYDVKM. The CDR3 DNA reads as TGTGCCAGCAGTTTATTTCGGTCGGTTGGCGGGTACTATGGCTACACCTTC. Translation gives CASSLFRSVGGYYGYTF.

The genes are TRBV7-8 and TRBJ1-3; 7 bases map to TRBD1. With V trimmed by 3 bases and J by 2 bases, 13 bases remained unmatched. The CDR3 sequence is 18 residues long. Per the germline V gene, CDR1 is SGHVS and CDR2 is FQNEAQ. The CDR3 sequence: CASSFRRLTGEAGNTIYF. The CDR3 coding sequence is TGTGCCAGCAGCTTTCGCCGATTAACAGGGGAGGCTGGAAACACCATATATTTT.

The V gene is TRBV10-3, the J gene TRBJ1-4; 8 bases map to TRBD1. Germline CDR1 and CDR2: ENHRY and SYGVKD. V lost 2 bases to trimming and J lost 8 bases; unmatched junction nucleotides: 1. CDR3 size: 13 residues. The CDR3 protein is CAISEGQGEKLFF. The CDR3 bases are TGTGCCATCAGTGAGGGACAGGGCGAAAAACTGTTTTTT.

The rearrangement joins TRBV10-3 to TRBJ2-5, with a possible D match to TRBD1 (5 bases). CDR3 length: 14 amino acids. Between the trimmed V and J ends, which lost 3 bases and 2 bases, there was a span of 10 bases. Germline assignment: CDR1 ENHRY and CDR2 SYGVKD. The CDR3 sequence: CAISDGTGQETQYF. CDR3 sequence (DNA): TGTGCCATCAGTGACGGTACAGGTCAAGAGACCCAGTACTTC.

J is TRBJ2-7 and V is TRBV7-2; TRBD1 matches at 9 bases. The CDR3 consists of 14 residues. CDR1 and CDR2 (germline): SGHTA, FQGNSA. With 5 bases clipped from V and 6 bases from J, the junction kept 8 bases outside the gene matches. The DNA of the CDR3 is TGTGCCAGCAGCCCCGGGACAGGGCGGCGCGAGCAGTACTTC. It codes for CASSPGTGRREQYF.

This clone was observed once. The genes are TRBV19 and TRBJ2-1; D is possibly TRBD2 (5 bases). Trimming took 4 bases from V and 0 from J, leaving 10 bases between them. Germline CDR1 reads LNHDA; CDR2 reads SQIVND (reference sequence). This CDR3 spans 15 amino acids. CDR3 protein: CASSTYGGSYNEQFF. CDR3 DNA: TGTGCCAGTAGTACCTATGGAGGCTCCTACAATGAGCAGTTCTTC.

The V call is TRBV5-1, the J call TRBJ2-1; 8 bases match TRBD2. V trimming: 3 bases; J trimming: 1 base; junction bases outside the gene matches: 3. Germline CDR1 and CDR2: SGHRS and YFSETQ. The CDR3 length is 15 residues. The CDR3 region has the DNA TGCGCCAGCAGCTCAATAGCGGGGTCCTACAATGAGCAGTTCTTC. Encoded protein: CASSSIAGSYNEQFF.

This clone was counted a single time. V gene TRBV5-4 combines with J gene TRBJ2-3; D is unclear. Germline V gene data show CDR1 as SGHNT and CDR2 as YYREEE (reference sequence). The CDR3 totals 16 residues. V was shortened by 1 base and J by 9 bases, with 21 bases between the two germline ends. The CDR3 here is CASSLLIEEVVGTQYF. The CDR3 DNA is TGTGCCAGCAGCTTGTTGATCGAAGAGGTGGTAGGCACGCAGTATTTT.

V is TRBV18 and J is TRBJ1-1; D perhaps matches TRBD1 (6 bases). Germline values: CDR1 KGHSH, CDR2 LQKENI. The ends were cut back, 3 bases at V and 1 base at J, with 12 bases in the middle. CDR3 length equals 15 residues. In DNA, the CDR3 is TGTGCCAGCTCACCGGACAGCATCCAGAACACTGAAGCTTTCTTT. Its translation is CASSPDSIQNTEAFF.

This clone was seen only once. The chain carries TRBV28 and TRBJ1-1, with D possibly TRBD1 on 5 matching bases. The germline V gene has CDR1 MDHEN and CDR2 SYDVKM. The germline V and J ends were trimmed by 2 bases and 3 bases, with 13 bases remaining between them. CDR3 size: 15 residues. The chain's CDR3 is CASSLVGARDTEAFF. CDR3 DNA: TGTGCCAGCAGTTTAGTAGGGGCCCGAGACACTGAAGCTTTCTTT.

The chain recombines TRBV19 with TRBJ2-1; TRBD2 might be the D (6 bases). In germline, CDR1 is LNHDA, CDR2 SQIVND (reference sequence). The length of the CDR3 is 18 residues. Between the trimmed V and J ends, which lost 1 base and 4 bases, there was a span of 20 bases. The chain's CDR3 is CASSIVVSQEGGYNEQFF. CDR3 bases: TGTGCCAGTAGTATAGTTGTCAGCCAGGAGGGAGGTTACAATGAGCAGTTCTTC.

This clone appeared a single time. The chain couples TRBV7-2 to TRBJ1-3; D call uncertain. Germline CDR1 SGHTA, CDR2 FQGNSA. With 5 bases removed from V and 4 bases from J, the gap between germline ends came to 9 bases. The CDR3 consists of 13 residues. The CDR3 nucleotides are TGTGCCAGCAGCCAAGACAAGGGAAACACCATATATTTT. The encoded protein is CASSQDKGNTIYF.

The V call is TRBV6-5, the J call TRBJ1-2; possible D gene TRBD1, 6 bases. Trimming took off 5 bases at V and 6 bases at J, with 19 bases between the two ends. CDR1 MNHEY and CDR2 SVGAGI come from the germline V gene. The CDR3 is 15 residues long. The DNA of the CDR3 is TGTGCCAGCAGTCGCCCGACGGGGGGCGTAGATGGCTACACCTTC. Its protein product is CASSRPTGGVDGYTF.

The chain carries TRBV19 and TRBJ1-6; D call uncertain. Trimming took off 3 bases at V and 10 bases at J, with 10 bases between the two ends. Per germline, CDR1 LNHDA and CDR2 SQIVND (reference sequence). This CDR3 region has 13 residues. CDR3 region: CASSMRVGSPLHF. The CDR3 DNA follows: TGTGCCAGTAGTATGAGGGTTGGGTCACCCCTCCACTTT.

CDR3 nucleotide sequence: TGTGCCACCGCTTTTCGGTCTACCTACGAGCAGTACTTC. Translating gives CATAFRSTYEQYF. This sequence joins TRBV28 and TRBJ2-7; no clear D. This CDR3 has 13 amino acids. CDR1 is MDHEN and CDR2 is SYDVKM in the germline V gene. Trimming left V 10 bases short and J 2 bases short, with 15 bases between.

The rearrangement links TRBV21-1 to TRBJ1-1; TRBD1 was called by the table and not checked on the DNA. TRBV21-1 is an annotated pseudogene. CDR3 length equals 11 residues. CDR3 nucleotide sequence: TGTGCCAGCACCCACAATACTGAAGCTTTCTTT. This sequence encodes CASTHNTEAFF.

This chain connects TRBV7-9 to TRBJ2-7; possible D gene TRBD1, 6 bases. Germline V gene data show CDR1 as SEHNR and CDR2 as FQNEAQ (reference sequence). The V end lost 1 base, the J end lost 5 bases, and 15 bases lay between the germline ends. The CDR3 covers 15 residues. The CDR3 reads CASSLVFEGEHEQYF. The CDR3 bases are TGTGCCAGCAGCTTAGTATTTGAGGGGGAGCACGAGCAGTACTTC.

The chain is built from TRBV9 and TRBJ2-2; maybe TRBD2 (7 bases). This CDR3 contains 17 residues. In germline, CDR1 is SGDLS, CDR2 YYNGEE. The V and J ends lost 5 bases and 2 bases respectively, with 19 bases between them. The CDR3 loop is CASRPTWGGSNTGELFF. The CDR3 nucleotides read TGTGCCAGCAGACCAACTTGGGGGGGCTCTAACACCGGGGAGCTGTTTTTT. Full variable domain (outside the CDR3, taken from reference TRBV9 and TRBJ2-2): DSGVTQTPKHLITATGQRVTLRCSPRSGDLSVYWYQQSLDQGLQFLIQYYNGEERAKGNILERFSAQQFPDLHSELNLSSLELGDSALYFCASRPTWGGSNTGELFFGEGSRLTVL.

This clone was recorded once. The gene calls are TRBV5-4 and TRBJ2-5; TRBD1 aligns across 7 bases. Germline trimming cut 5 bases from V and 4 bases from J; bases unmatched to any gene: 8. There are 14 residues in the CDR3. Germline values: CDR1 SGHNT, CDR2 YYREEE (reference sequence). DNA for the CDR3: TGTGCCAGCAGTCCCGACAGGGCAGCAGAGACCCAGTACTTC. It yields the protein CASSPDRAAETQYF.

V usage is TRBV7-6 and J usage is TRBJ1-4; 8 bases agree with TRBD1. Germline CDR1 and CDR2: SGHVS and FNYEAQ. The CDR3 totals 15 residues. The ends lost 4 bases at V and 8 bases at J; junction bases unmatched: 9. The CDR3 DNA follows: TGTGCCAGCAGCTCCTTGGGACAGGAGGACGAAAAACTGTTTTTT. Amino acids: CASSSLGQEDEKLFF.

This clone was observed a single time. The gene calls are TRBV5-6 and TRBJ2-1; TRBD1 matches at 9 bases. Trimming cost V 4 bases and J 6 bases; bases outside gene matches: 11. This CDR3 has 16 residues. The germline gives CDR1 SGHDT, CDR2 YYEEEE. CDR3 bases: TGTGCCAGCAGCCTCCGGGACAGGGCCTTATTCAATGAGCAGTTCTTC. Translating it yields CASSLRDRALFNEQFF. Full variable domain (rest looked up from reference TRBV5-6 and TRBJ2-1): DAGVTQSPTHLIKTRGQQVTLRCSPKSGHDTVSWYQQALGQGPQFIFQYYEEEERQRGNFPDRFSGHQFPNYSSELNVNALLLGDSALYLCASSLRDRALFNEQFFGPGTRLTVL.

This sequence joins TRBV7-6 and TRBJ1-5; maybe TRBD1 (6 bases). The CDR3 extends over 15 amino acids. Trimming shortened V by 5 bases and J by 0 bases, and 11 bases separated the two germline ends. Germline V gene lookup returns CDR1 SGHVS and CDR2 FNYEAQ. The CDR3 nucleotides are TGTGCCAGCAGCGCCACCAGGGGTAGCAATCAGCCCCAGCATTTT. Protein product: CASSATRGSNQPQHF.

The chain combines TRBV5-6 with TRBJ2-2, with no clear D. Deletions cut 6 bases from V and 3 bases from J, with 6 bases between. The CDR3 runs 12 residues. Germline V gene lookup returns CDR1 SGHDT and CDR2 YYEEEE. CDR3 bases: TGTGCCAGCAATCGGGACACCGGGGAGCTGTTTTTT. Translation: CASNRDTGELFF.

This rearrangement joins TRBV30 to TRBJ1-3; D gene uncertain. The CDR3 runs 12 residues. The V gene's germline CDR1 is GTSNPN and CDR2 SVGIG (reference sequence). The V and J ends lost 1 base and 6 bases respectively, with 7 bases between them. CDR3 bases: TGTGCCTGGAGTGAACAAGAAAACACCATATATTTT. This sequence encodes CAWSEQENTIYF.

The V and J genes are TRBV6-5 and TRBJ1-5; perhaps TRBD1 as D (6 bases). Germline V gene sequence: CDR1 MNHEY, CDR2 SVGAGI. The V end was cut by 6 bases, the J end by 7 bases, with 16 bases between. This CDR3 region has 14 residues. The CDR3 loop is CASSPRGSWQPQHF. Written as DNA, the CDR3 is TGTGCCAGCAGCCCGAGGGGGAGTTGGCAGCCCCAGCATTTT.

The V call is TRBV5-4, the J call TRBJ2-5, with 12 bases that match TRBD2. CDR1 SGHNT and CDR2 YYREEE come from the germline V gene (reference sequence). J was trimmed by 6 bases and V by 0 bases; bases with no gene match: 6. The CDR3 is 16 residues long. This CDR3 is CASSLELAGGGKTQYF. CDR3 DNA sequence: TGTGCCAGCAGCTTGGAACTAGCGGGGGGAGGAAAGACCCAGTACTTC.

V and J are TRBV5-4 and TRBJ1-1; 7 bases align to TRBD1. Unmatched junction bases numbered 5, after V lost 4 bases and J lost 8 bases. Germline values: CDR1 SGHNT, CDR2 YYREEE (reference sequence). This CDR3 comprises 12 residues. Written as DNA, the CDR3 is TGTGCCAGCAGCCGGGACAGTAACGAAGCTTTCTTT. Protein: CASSRDSNEAFF.

The chain joins TRBV7-6 to TRBJ1-3, with D maybe TRBD1 (6 bases). Trimming pared 1 base from V and 3 bases from J, leaving 13 bases between. The germline V gene has CDR1 SGHVS and CDR2 FNYEAQ. The CDR3 length is 16 residues. The CDR3 is CASSLDPTGNGNTIYF. CDR3 bases: TGTGCCAGCAGCTTAGACCCAACAGGGAATGGAAACACCATATATTTT.